This T cell receptor beta chain was sequenced for a study of T cell repertoires in urothelial bladder cancer. Study details: Three lesions each were cT0, cTa, cT1, and cT2 or greater.

The method was immunoSEQ multiplex PCR; TCRdb's version includes in-frame clones alone and lacks a portion of them. This table holds about 11,000 clones, around two thirds found once. Overall study results and limits: Up to roughly 15% of carcinoma infiltrating lymphocytes belonged to one T-cell clone. Infiltrating lymphocytes: median roughly 2.2% in carcinoma versus 9.5% to 15% in benign specimens. Urothelial carcinoma specimens: median approximately 6,000 T cells versus about 26,000 in benign.

Trimming removed 1 base at V and 2 bases at J, with 16 bases between. CDR3 length: 18 amino acids. The V gene's germline CDR1 is SGHDT and CDR2 YYEEEE. On this clone itself: Antigen specificity is unknown.

This clonotype was obtained from a human donor with a benign inflammatory bladder lesion. The sequencing input was tumor-infiltrating cells from bladder cancer. This chain connects TRBV5-6 to TRBJ1-6; maybe TRBD1 (5 bases). CDR3 DNA sequence: TGTGCCAGCAGCTTGCGGGTATCAGGGCGGCCCTATAATTCACCCCTCCACTTT. Translating it yields CASSLRVSGRPYNSPLHF.